This T cell receptor (beta chain) derives from a study of early T cells in non-severe SARS-CoV-2 infection. Study-wide results and limits: The study's VDJdb matching favored anti-spike CD8 responses and missed private and CD4 specificities.

This clonotype has just a few counts. Its antigen is as yet unknown. The CDR3 sequence is 14 residues long. Germline lookup yields CDR1 SGHNT and CDR2 YENEEA. V shed 5 bases and J shed 4 bases, with 11 bases lying between them. Unique molecular identifiers were added to individual cDNA molecules. One entry per CDR3 protein, called by TCRdb with MiXCR from the 5' RACE reads. The data show about 94,000 distinct CDR3 sequences, with under 15% seen just once and around 2.5% held by the top ten. This TCR came from an adult who was a healthcare worker with PCR-confirmed SARS-CoV-2 infection or an uninfected control (not recorded which). The rearrangement links TRBV11-3 to TRBJ2-2; D gene ambiguous. Sequenced input: whole blood. The CDR3 DNA follows: TGTGCCAGCAGCCCGCAACCAGGCACCGGGGAGCTGTTTTTT. Encoded protein: CASSPQPGTGELFF.